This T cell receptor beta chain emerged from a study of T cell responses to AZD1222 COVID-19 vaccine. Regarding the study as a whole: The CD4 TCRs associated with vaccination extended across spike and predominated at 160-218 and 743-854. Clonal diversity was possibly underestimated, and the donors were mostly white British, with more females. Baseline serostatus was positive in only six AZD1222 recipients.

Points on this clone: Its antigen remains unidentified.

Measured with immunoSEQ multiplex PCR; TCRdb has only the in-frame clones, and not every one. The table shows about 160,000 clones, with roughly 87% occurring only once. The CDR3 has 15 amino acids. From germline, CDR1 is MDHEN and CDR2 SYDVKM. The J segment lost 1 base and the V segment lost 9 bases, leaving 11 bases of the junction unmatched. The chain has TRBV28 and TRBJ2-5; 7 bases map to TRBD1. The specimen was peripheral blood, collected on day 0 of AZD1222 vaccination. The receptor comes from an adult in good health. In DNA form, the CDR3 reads TGTGCCAGTGAGGGGGCGGGCCAGACCCAAGAGACCCAGTACTTC. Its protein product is CASEGAGQTQETQYF.